The present TCR beta chain was sequenced within a study of T cells in localized non-small cell lung cancer. Study-wide results and limits: Measurement of T cell clonality placed uninvolved adjacent lung highest, above the level in tumor. A median of about 58 of the top 100 tumor clones appeared in adjacent lung, which was paired and uninvolved. Longer overall survival accompanied higher blood T cell density. Tumor samples were not multi-region, leaving intratumor heterogeneity unexcluded.

Germline CDR1 reads SGHDN; CDR2 reads FVKESK. V lost 4 bases, J lost 6 bases, and 11 bases stayed unmatched. The CDR3 totals 16 residues. In regard to this clone: Its cognate antigen is unknown.

Some clones are missing from TCRdb's copy, which holds only in-frame ones; the method was immunoSEQ multiplex PCR. The sample contains 6,000 or so clones, approximately 40% of which appear only once. The receptor's source is a woman between 35 and 75 years old with stage II squamous cell lung carcinoma. The chain carries TRBV14 and TRBJ2-3, with 9 bases matching TRBD1. The sequencing used lung tumor tissue, collected before any cancer treatment. The CDR3 is CASSRPGGQGRDTQYF. CDR3 DNA: TGTGCCAGCAGCCGCCCTGGGGGACAGGGTCGTGATACGCAGTATTTT.